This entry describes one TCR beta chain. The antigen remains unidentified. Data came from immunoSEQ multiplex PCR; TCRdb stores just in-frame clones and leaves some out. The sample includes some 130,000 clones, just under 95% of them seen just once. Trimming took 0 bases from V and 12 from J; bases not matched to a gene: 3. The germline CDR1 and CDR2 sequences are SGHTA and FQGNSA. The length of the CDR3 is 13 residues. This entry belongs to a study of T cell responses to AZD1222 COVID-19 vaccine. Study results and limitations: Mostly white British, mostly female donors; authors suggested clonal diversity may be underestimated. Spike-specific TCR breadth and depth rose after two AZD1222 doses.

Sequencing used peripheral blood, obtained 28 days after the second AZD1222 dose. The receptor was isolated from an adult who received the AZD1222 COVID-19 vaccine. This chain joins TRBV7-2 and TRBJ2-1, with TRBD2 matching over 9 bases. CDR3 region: CASSLAGLARQFF. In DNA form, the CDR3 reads TGTGCCAGCAGCTTAGCCGGACTAGCGAGGCAGTTCTTC.